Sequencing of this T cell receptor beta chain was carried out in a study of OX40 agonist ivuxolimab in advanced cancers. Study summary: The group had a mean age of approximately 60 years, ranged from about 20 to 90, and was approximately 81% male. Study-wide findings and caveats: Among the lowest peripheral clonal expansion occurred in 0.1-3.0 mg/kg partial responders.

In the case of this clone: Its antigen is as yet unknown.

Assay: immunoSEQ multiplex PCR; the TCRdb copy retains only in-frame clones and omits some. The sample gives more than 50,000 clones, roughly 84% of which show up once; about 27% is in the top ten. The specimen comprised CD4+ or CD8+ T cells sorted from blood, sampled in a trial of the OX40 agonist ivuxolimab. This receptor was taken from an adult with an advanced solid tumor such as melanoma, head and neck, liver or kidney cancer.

The CDR3 region has the DNA TGTGCCAGCAGCTTGGGGGAATCCTATAATTCACCCCTCCACTTT. Translated, it gives CASSLGESYNSPLHF. The chain combines TRBV7-2 with TRBJ1-6; tentative D call: TRBD1 (5 bases). The CDR3 is 15 amino acids. CDR1 is SGHTA, CDR2 FQGNSA, per germline. V was shortened by 3 bases and J by 1 base, with 7 bases between the two germline ends.